The 17 T cell receptor beta chains below were found in one sample sequenced in a study of shared clonotypes between healthy human individuals. Some clones are missing from TCRdb's copy, which holds only in-frame ones; the method was immunoSEQ multiplex PCR. In the table there are 1,100,000 or so clones, 75% to 80% of which are singletons. The material sequenced was memory CD4+ T cells from PBMCs. Documented subset: CD45RA-negative fraction. The receptor source for this set is a man younger than 30 in good health. Some clones in this sample may be carry-over from other donors' samples.

The V and J genes are TRBV19 and TRBJ2-1; 7 positions agree with TRBD2. Germline values: CDR1 LNHDA, CDR2 SQIVND (reference sequence). The CDR3 has 13 amino acids. With V trimmed by 7 bases and J by 7 bases, 7 bases remained unmatched. The CDR3 region is CASTERAGNEQFF. The CDR3 DNA reads as TGTGCCAGTACCGAAAGAGCGGGGAATGAGCAGTTCTTC.

The V call is TRBV21-1, the J call TRBJ1-5. TRBV21-1 is deemed a pseudogene. This CDR3 contains 16 residues. In DNA, the CDR3 is TGTGCCAGCAGCAAAACCGGGTCTCGCTACGATCAGCCCCAGCATTTT. It encodes CASSKTGSRYDQPQHF.

On this clone itself: An end of the junction does not agree with germline; a read error may underlie this. The rearrangement uses TRBV2 and TRBJ2-5; TRBD2 matches 15 bases. The V gene's germline CDR1 is SNHLY and CDR2 FYNNEI. The CDR3 loop spans 11 amino acids. CDR3 coding DNA: TGTGCCACCCGGACTAGCGGGAGGGCCCACTTC. Translated, it gives CATRTSGRAHF.

V usage is TRBV28 and J usage is TRBJ1-2, with D unclear. Germline CDR1 is MDHEN and CDR2 is SYDVKM. V lost 6 bases, J lost 4 bases, and 15 bases lay in between. The CDR3 spans 14 residues. CDR3 protein: CASRLQSVSYGYTF. Here the CDR3 DNA reads TGTGCCAGCAGATTACAGTCTGTTTCCTATGGCTACACCTTC.

V usage is TRBV28 and J usage is TRBJ1-2; 9 bases line up with TRBD1. Germline assignment: CDR1 MDHEN and CDR2 SYDVKM. After removal of 3 bases from V and 2 bases from J, the junction contained 7 bases not matched to a gene. This CDR3 has 16 amino acids. CDR3 nucleotides: TGTGCCAGCAGTTTGATAGACAGGGGGGAGAACTATGGCTACACCTTC. Protein product: CASSLIDRGENYGYTF.

In this sample, this clone turned up once. This chain joins TRBV19 and TRBJ2-7; D remains ambiguous. Looked up from germline, CDR1 is LNHDA and CDR2 is SQIVND (reference sequence). V was shortened by 5 bases and J by 0 bases, with 8 bases between the two germline ends. The CDR3 is 13 residues long. In DNA form, the CDR3 reads TGTGCCAGTAGTCTCGGGCCCTCCTACGAGCAGTACTTC. This gives the protein CASSLGPSYEQYF.

As regards this clone: Other DNA sequences in this specimen translate into the identical CDR3. The rearrangement joins TRBV18 to TRBJ2-7, with D maybe TRBD2 (5 bases). Germline V gene sequence: CDR1 KGHSH, CDR2 LQKENI. V shed 3 bases and J shed 0 bases, with 9 bases lying between them. This CDR3 region has 14 residues. In nucleotides, the CDR3 is TGTGCCAGCTCACCCTCCGGGGTCTCCTACGAGCAGTACTTC. Translating it yields CASSPSGVSYEQYF.

This clone has more than one count but fewer than ten. This sample also contains other DNA sequences that code for the same CDR3. The chain's CDR3 is CASSYREGYGYTF. CDR3 coding DNA: TGTGCCAGCAGTTACCGAGAGGGGTATGGCTACACCTTC. The rearrangement joins TRBV6-5 to TRBJ1-2, with a possible D match to TRBD1 (5 bases). V was cut by 2 bases and J by 5 bases, with 9 bases left in between. Germline CDR1 and CDR2: MNHEY and SVGAGI. The CDR3 covers 13 residues.

The chain carries TRBV14 and TRBJ2-7; D is unresolved. The CDR3 is 14 residues long. CDR1 is SGHDN, CDR2 FVKESK, per germline. The V gene lost 4 bases and the J gene lost 3 bases, with 13 bases spanning the gap. As DNA, the CDR3 is TGTGCCAGCAGCCCTAAAATCGTGGGCTACGAGCAGTACTTC. It yields the protein CASSPKIVGYEQYF.

This clone has more than one count but fewer than ten. The chain combines TRBV27 with TRBJ1-3; no clear D gene. The V end was cut by 3 bases, the J end by 0 bases, with 6 bases between. The CDR3 runs 14 residues. Per germline, CDR1 MNHEY and CDR2 SMNVEV (reference sequence). The CDR3 region is CASSLTFSGNTIYF. The CDR3 DNA is TGTGCCAGCAGTTTGACCTTCTCTGGAAACACCATATATTTT.

This rearrangement joins TRBV6-5 to TRBJ2-7; D not certain. The V and J ends lost 6 bases and 4 bases respectively, with 19 bases between them. The length of the CDR3 is 15 residues. Per germline, CDR1 MNHEY and CDR2 SVGAGI. For the CDR3, the DNA is TGTGCCAGCAGCTTGAAAACCGTACGTGGGTACGAGCAGTACTTC. This codes for CASSLKTVRGYEQYF.

V usage is TRBV27 and J usage is TRBJ2-7; the D gene is possibly TRBD2 (5 bases). The length of the CDR3 is 15 residues. Germline CDR1 and CDR2: MNHEY and SMNVEV (reference sequence). The ends were cut back, 5 bases at V and 2 bases at J, with 16 bases in the middle. CDR3 sequence reads: CASSLVGVGPYEQYF. CDR3 coding DNA: TGTGCCAGCAGTCTCGTCGGGGTTGGCCCCTACGAGCAGTACTTC.

This clone was detected only once. The chain couples TRBV30 to TRBJ2-3, with TRBD2 identical over 8 bases. Looked up from germline, CDR1 is GTSNPN and CDR2 is SVGIG (reference sequence). The ends lost 4 bases at V and 6 bases at J; junction bases unmatched: 9. CDR3 size: 14 residues. The CDR3 reads CAWKIAGLPDTQYF. The CDR3 DNA follows: TGTGCCTGGAAGATAGCGGGGCTGCCGGATACGCAGTATTTT.

The V call is TRBV11-2, the J call TRBJ2-5; D is possibly TRBD1 or TRBD2 (5 bases each). Germline-derived CDR1 and CDR2 are SGHAT and FQNNGV. Trimming took off 5 bases at V and 5 bases at J, with 12 bases between the two ends. The CDR3 loop spans 13 amino acids. The CDR3, as DNA: TGTGCCAGCAGCAAGGCCAGGGACGAGACCCAGTACTTC. Translated, it gives CASSKARDETQYF.

Only one count was recorded for this clone. The chain employs TRBV7-5 and TRBJ2-7; the D segment call TRBD1 is taken from the table without a DNA check. TRBV7-5 counts as a pseudogene. This CDR3 contains 15 residues. This chain's CDR3 is CVRSLDPTGPYEQYF. The CDR3 coding sequence is TGTGTCAGAAGCTTAGACCCGACAGGCCCCTACGAGCAGTACTTC.

Details on this clone: Different DNA sequences within this sample yield the same CDR3. The chain carries TRBV28 and TRBJ2-7, with a weak D call TRBD2 (5 bases). The V end lost 2 bases, the J end lost 3 bases, and 5 bases lay between the germline ends. The CDR3 length is 12 residues. The germline V gene has CDR1 MDHEN and CDR2 SYDVKM. CDR3 coding DNA: TGTGCCAGCAGTTTAGGGAGCTACGAGCAGTACTTC. Amino acids: CASSLGSYEQYF.

The V call is TRBV5-6, the J call TRBJ2-7; 14 nucleotides match TRBD2. V shed 5 bases and J 7 bases; nucleotides not matched to a gene: 8. The CDR3 contains 15 residues. The germline V gene encodes CDR1 SGHDT and CDR2 YYEEEE. This chain's CDR3 is CASRSGTSGSWEQYF. As DNA, the CDR3 is TGTGCCAGCAGATCCGGGACTAGCGGGAGTTGGGAGCAGTACTTC. Full variable domain (remainder filled in from reference TRBV5-6 and TRBJ2-7): DAGVTQSPTHLIKTRGQQVTLRCSPKSGHDTVSWYQQALGQGPQFIFQYYEEEERQRGNFPDRFSGHQFPNYSSELNVNALLLGDSALYLCASRSGTSGSWEQYFGPGTRLTVT.